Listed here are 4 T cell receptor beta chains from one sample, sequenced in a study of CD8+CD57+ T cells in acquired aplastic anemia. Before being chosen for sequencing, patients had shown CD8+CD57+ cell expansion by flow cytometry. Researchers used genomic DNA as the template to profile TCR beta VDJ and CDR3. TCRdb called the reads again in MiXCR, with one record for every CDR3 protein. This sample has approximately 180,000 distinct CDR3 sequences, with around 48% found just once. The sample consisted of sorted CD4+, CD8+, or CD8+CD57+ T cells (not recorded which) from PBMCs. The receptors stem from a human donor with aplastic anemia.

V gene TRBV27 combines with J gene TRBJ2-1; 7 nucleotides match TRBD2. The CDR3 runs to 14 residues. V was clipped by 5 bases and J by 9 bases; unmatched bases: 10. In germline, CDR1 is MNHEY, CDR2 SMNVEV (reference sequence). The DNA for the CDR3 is TGTGCCAGCAGTGAAGCGCCCTCGGGGGGTGAGCAGTTCTTC. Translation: CASSEAPSGGEQFF.

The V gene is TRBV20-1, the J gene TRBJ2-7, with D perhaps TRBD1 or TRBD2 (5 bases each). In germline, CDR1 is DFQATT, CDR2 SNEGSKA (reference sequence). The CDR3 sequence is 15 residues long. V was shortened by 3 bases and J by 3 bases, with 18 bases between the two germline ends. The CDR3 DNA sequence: TGCAGTGCTAGGGACTTAGGCAGGGTTAACTACGAGCAGTACTTC. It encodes CSARDLGRVNYEQYF.

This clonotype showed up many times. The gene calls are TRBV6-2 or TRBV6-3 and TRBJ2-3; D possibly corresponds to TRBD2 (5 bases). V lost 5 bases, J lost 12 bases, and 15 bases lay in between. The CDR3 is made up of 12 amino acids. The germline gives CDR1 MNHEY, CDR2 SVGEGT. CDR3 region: CASSQTLASQYF. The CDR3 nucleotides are TGTGCCAGCAGTCAGACCCTAGCATCACAGTATTTT.

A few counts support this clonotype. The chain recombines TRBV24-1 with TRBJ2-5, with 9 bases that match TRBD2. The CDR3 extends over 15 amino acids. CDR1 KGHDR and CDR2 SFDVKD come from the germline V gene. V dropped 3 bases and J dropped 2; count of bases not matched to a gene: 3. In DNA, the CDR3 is TGTGCCACCAGTGATCGCCTAGCGGGACAAGAGACCCAGTACTTC. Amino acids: CATSDRLAGQETQYF.